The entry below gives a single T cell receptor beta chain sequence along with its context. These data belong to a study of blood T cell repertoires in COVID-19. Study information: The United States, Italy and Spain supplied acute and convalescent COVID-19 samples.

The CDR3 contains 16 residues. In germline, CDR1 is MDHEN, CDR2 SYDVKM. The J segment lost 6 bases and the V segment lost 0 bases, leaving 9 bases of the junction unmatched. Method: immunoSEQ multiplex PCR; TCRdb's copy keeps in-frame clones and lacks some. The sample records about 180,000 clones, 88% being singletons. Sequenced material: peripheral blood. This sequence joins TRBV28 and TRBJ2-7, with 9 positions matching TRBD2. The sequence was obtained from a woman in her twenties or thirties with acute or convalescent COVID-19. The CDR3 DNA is TGTGCCAGCAGTTTATGGGGACTAGCTTCGTCGGGCGAGCAGTACTTC. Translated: CASSLWGLASSGEQYF.